This T cell receptor (beta chain) stems from a study of spatial heterogeneity in lung cancer. The time point denotes: sample taken at primary tumor resection. The donors, about 78 patients with untreated early-stage non-small cell lung cancer, provided the samples. The sample holds many counts of this clonotype. Antigen specificity is unknown. MiXCR, run by TCRdb on the 5' RACE reads, gives a single entry per CDR3 protein. The table includes 15,000 to 20,000 distinct CDR3 sequences, under 7.5% detected once. General study findings and limits: Higher tumor mutation counts went along with higher counts of expanded intratumoral alpha and beta TCRs.

The source was lung tumor tissue, collected at surgery. This TCR came from a female donor with early-stage non-small cell lung cancer.

CDR3 sequence: CASSSRPAARLAAGEQYF. CDR3 DNA sequence: TGTGCCAGCAGCTCACGACCCGCCGCGCGACTAGCGGCTGGCGAGCAGTACTTC. This rearrangement joins TRBV7-8 to TRBJ2-7; 9 bases line up with TRBD2. The CDR3 length is 18 residues. Trimming at V came to 4 bases and at J to 6 bases, leaving 19 bases not matched to a gene. Germline CDR1 and CDR2: SGHVS and FQNEAQ.